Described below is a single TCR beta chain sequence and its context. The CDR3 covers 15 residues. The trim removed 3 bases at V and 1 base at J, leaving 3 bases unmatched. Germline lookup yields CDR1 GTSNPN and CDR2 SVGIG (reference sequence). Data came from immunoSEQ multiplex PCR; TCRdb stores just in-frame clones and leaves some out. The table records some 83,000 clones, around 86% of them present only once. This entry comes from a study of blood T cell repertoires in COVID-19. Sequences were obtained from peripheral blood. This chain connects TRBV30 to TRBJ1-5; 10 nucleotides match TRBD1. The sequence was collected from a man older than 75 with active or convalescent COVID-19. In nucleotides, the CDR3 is TGTGCCTGGAGCGGGGACAGGGGAAGCAATCAGCCCCAGCATTTT. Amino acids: CAWSGDRGSNQPQHF.